These 16 T cell receptor beta chains share one sample of origin, sequenced in a study of OX40 agonist ivuxolimab in advanced cancers. Data came from immunoSEQ multiplex PCR; TCRdb stores just in-frame clones and leaves some out. The sample holds some 64,000 clones, 75% to 85% seen once. The material sequenced was CD4+ or CD8+ T cells sorted from blood, taken in a trial of the OX40 agonist ivuxolimab. Receptors were obtained from an adult with an advanced solid tumor such as melanoma, head and neck, liver or kidney cancer.

The chain uses TRBV19 and TRBJ1-1; 12 nucleotides agree with TRBD1. V was clipped by 5 bases and J by 3 bases; unmatched bases: 7. Germline V gives CDR1 LNHDA, CDR2 SQIVND (reference sequence). The CDR3 is 16 residues long. The CDR3 spells CASSARDRGLDTEAFF. CDR3 nucleotides: TGTGCCAGTAGTGCCCGGGACAGGGGGCTTGACACTGAAGCTTTCTTT.

The chain recombines TRBV5-1 with TRBJ2-1, with TRBD2 matching over 8 bases. Germline V gene data show CDR1 as SGHRS and CDR2 as YFSETQ. The CDR3 extends over 14 amino acids. With V trimmed by 1 base and J by 6 bases, 3 bases remained unmatched. CDR3 amino acids: CASSLTGGGNEQFF. The CDR3 nucleotides read TGCGCCAGCAGCTTGACGGGAGGGGGCAATGAGCAGTTCTTC.

The rearrangement joins TRBV5-4 to TRBJ1-2, with D possibly matching TRBD1 (5 bases). Trimming left V 2 bases short and J 4 bases short, with 15 bases between. Germline V lookup: CDR1 SGHNT, CDR2 YYREEE (reference sequence). The CDR3 length is 15 residues. CDR3 DNA: TGTGCCAGCAGCTTTTCCTCGTTGGGACCCTATGGCTACACCTTC. Translating gives CASSFSSLGPYGYTF.

The chain is built from TRBV7-2 and TRBJ2-7; D remains ambiguous. CDR1 SGHTA and CDR2 FQGNSA come from the germline V gene. There are 14 residues in the CDR3. The germline V and J ends were trimmed by 5 bases and 3 bases, with 14 bases remaining between them. The CDR3 coding sequence is TGTGCCAGCAGCCCCGATTCATTTAACTACGAGCAGTACTTC. Amino acids: CASSPDSFNYEQYF.

This clone showed up just once. J is TRBJ1-2 and V is TRBV10-3, with 8 bases lining up with TRBD1. Per germline, CDR1 ENHRY and CDR2 SYGVKD. The J segment lost 4 bases and the V segment lost 0 bases, leaving 1 base of the junction unmatched. The CDR3 has 14 residues. Here the CDR3 reads CAISESDRGYGYTF. CDR3 DNA: TGTGCCATCAGTGAGTCCGACAGGGGCTATGGCTACACCTTC.

This clone was observed once. V and J are TRBV7-9 and TRBJ2-5; maybe TRBD2 (5 bases). There are 13 residues in the CDR3. V gave up 3 bases and J gave up 1 base, with 6 bases separating them. The V gene's germline CDR1 is SEHNR and CDR2 FQNEAQ (reference sequence). CDR3 bases: TGTGCCAGCAGCTTCGGACTCCAAGAGACCCAGTACTTC. Amino acids: CASSFGLQETQYF.

The genes are TRBV12-5 and TRBJ1-1; 9 bases agree with TRBD1. Losses at the gene ends were 6 bases for V and 5 bases for J; bases not matched to a gene: 4. CDR3 length: 13 residues. Germline V lookup: CDR1 LGHNT, CDR2 FRNRAP. This CDR3 reads CASGPGQGTEAFF. Here the CDR3 DNA reads TGTGCTAGTGGACCCGGACAGGGGACTGAAGCTTTCTTT.

The chain couples TRBV10-3 to TRBJ2-2; 9 nucleotides agree with TRBD1. The CDR3 is made up of 15 amino acids. Looked up from germline, CDR1 is ENHRY and CDR2 is SYGVKD. With V trimmed by 2 bases and J by 4 bases, 2 bases remained unmatched. The CDR3 DNA follows: TGTGCCATCAGTGAGACAGGGGGCTTCACCGGGGAGCTGTTTTTT. Residues: CAISETGGFTGELFF.

This chain joins TRBV5-1 and TRBJ2-7, with 9 bases matching TRBD1. Germline V gene data show CDR1 as SGHRS and CDR2 as YFSETQ. This CDR3 comprises 16 residues. J gave up 6 bases and V 4 bases, and 14 bases lay outside the gene matches. CDR3 sequence reads: CASSPGQGLPRGEQYF. The CDR3 DNA is TGCGCCAGCAGCCCCGGACAGGGGCTTCCCCGGGGCGAGCAGTACTTC.

This clone was observed once. The J gene is TRBJ2-3, the V gene TRBV5-1; D is possibly TRBD1 (5 bases). The CDR3 totals 17 residues. V was trimmed by 0 bases and J by 2 bases, leaving 16 bases between them. Germline values: CDR1 SGHRS, CDR2 YFSETQ. The CDR3 here is CASSLGTAGIYTDTQYF. CDR3 coding DNA: TGCGCCAGCAGCTTGGGAACTGCAGGGATCTACACAGATACGCAGTATTTT.

The chain links TRBV4-1 to TRBJ2-3; a weak D match, TRBD2 (6 bases). Trimming took off 1 base at V and 2 bases at J, with 22 bases between the two ends. Per germline, CDR1 MGHRA and CDR2 YSYEKL. The length of the CDR3 is 19 residues. CDR3 sequence (DNA): TGCGCCAGCAGCCAAGTCTTTAAGGGACTCCTTGGTCACACAGATACGCAGTATTTT. Translation: CASSQVFKGLLGHTDTQYF.

V gene TRBV7-8 combines with J gene TRBJ2-1, with a weak D call TRBD2 (5 bases). Germline CDR1 is SGHVS and CDR2 is FQNEAQ. Trimming pared 3 bases from V and 2 bases from J, leaving 8 bases between. The CDR3 has 14 amino acids. In nucleotides, the CDR3 is TGTGCCAGCAGCTTGTTCGGGGCCTACAATGAGCAGTTCTTC. It yields the protein CASSLFGAYNEQFF.

The chain joins TRBV5-1 to TRBJ1-2; tentative D call: TRBD1 (5 bases). Deletions cut 0 bases from V and 6 bases from J, with 9 bases between. Germline V lookup: CDR1 SGHRS, CDR2 YFSETQ. The CDR3 runs 13 residues. CDR3 region: CASSLAGTDGYTF. The DNA for the CDR3 is TGCGCCAGCAGCTTGGCCGGGACTGATGGCTACACCTTC. Together with reference TRBV5-1 and TRBJ1-2, the CDR3 gives the full variable domain: KAGVTQTPRYLIKTRGQQVTLSCSPISGHRSVSWYQQTPGQGLQFLFEYFSETQRNKGNFPGRFSGRQFSNSRSEMNVSTLELGDSALYLCASSLAGTDGYTFGSGTRLTVV.

V usage is TRBV5-1 and J usage is TRBJ2-5; the D gene could be TRBD1 or TRBD2 (8 bases each). The CDR3 totals 15 residues. V was clipped by 2 bases and J by 5 bases, with 16 bases between them. The germline gives CDR1 SGHRS, CDR2 YFSETQ. As DNA, the CDR3 is TGCGCCAGCAGCTTTCAGGGGGCGGGAGGTGAGACCCAGTACTTC. Protein sequence: CASSFQGAGGETQYF.

This chain links TRBV7-9 with TRBJ2-3; TRBD2 matches at 11 bases. The germline gives CDR1 SEHNR, CDR2 FQNEAQ (reference sequence). V shed 5 bases, J shed 1 base, and the junction held 11 bases outside the gene matches. The CDR3 has 18 residues. CDR3 coding DNA: TGTGCCAGCAGCCCGCCCTTTCGACTAGCGGGACGCACAGATACGCAGTATTTT. Translated, it gives CASSPPFRLAGRTDTQYF.

V usage is TRBV28 and J usage is TRBJ1-2; unclear D gene. Germline assignment: CDR1 MDHEN and CDR2 SYDVKM. V gave up 1 base and J gave up 8 bases, with 14 bases separating them. The CDR3 has 14 residues. CDR3 protein: CASSLFSARYGYTF. CDR3 in DNA: TGTGCCAGCAGTTTATTCTCAGCACGCTACGGCTACACCTTC.